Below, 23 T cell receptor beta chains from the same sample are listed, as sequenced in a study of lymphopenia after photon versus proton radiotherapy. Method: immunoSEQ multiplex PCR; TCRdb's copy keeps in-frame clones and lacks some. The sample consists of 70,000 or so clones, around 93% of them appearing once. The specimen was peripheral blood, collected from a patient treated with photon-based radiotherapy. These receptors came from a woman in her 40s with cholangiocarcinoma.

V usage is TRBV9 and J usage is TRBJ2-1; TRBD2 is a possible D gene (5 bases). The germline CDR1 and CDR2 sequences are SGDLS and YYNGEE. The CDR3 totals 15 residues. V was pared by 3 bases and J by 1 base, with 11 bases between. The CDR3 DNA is TGTGCCAGCAGCGCCAGACCGGGGTCCTACAATGAGCAGTTCTTC. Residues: CASSARPGSYNEQFF.

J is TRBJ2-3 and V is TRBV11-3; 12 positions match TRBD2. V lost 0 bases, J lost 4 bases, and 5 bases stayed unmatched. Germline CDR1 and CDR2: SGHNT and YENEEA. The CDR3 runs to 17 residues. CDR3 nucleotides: TGTGCCAGCAGCTTAGATGGTGCTAGCGGGGGGGCAGATACGCAGTATTTT. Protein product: CASSLDGASGGADTQYF.

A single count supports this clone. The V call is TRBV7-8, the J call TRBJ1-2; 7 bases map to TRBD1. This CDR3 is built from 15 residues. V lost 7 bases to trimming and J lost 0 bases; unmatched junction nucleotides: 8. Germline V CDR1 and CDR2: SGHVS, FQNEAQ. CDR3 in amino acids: CASTPRDRANYGYTF. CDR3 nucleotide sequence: TGTGCCAGCACCCCAAGAGACAGGGCTAACTATGGCTACACCTTC.

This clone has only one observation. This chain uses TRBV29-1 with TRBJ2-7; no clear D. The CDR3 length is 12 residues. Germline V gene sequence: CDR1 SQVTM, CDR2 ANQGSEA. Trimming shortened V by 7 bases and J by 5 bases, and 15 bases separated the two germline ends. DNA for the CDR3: TGCAGCGGCGCACAAAGTCCCCACGAGCAGTACTTC. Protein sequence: CSGAQSPHEQYF.

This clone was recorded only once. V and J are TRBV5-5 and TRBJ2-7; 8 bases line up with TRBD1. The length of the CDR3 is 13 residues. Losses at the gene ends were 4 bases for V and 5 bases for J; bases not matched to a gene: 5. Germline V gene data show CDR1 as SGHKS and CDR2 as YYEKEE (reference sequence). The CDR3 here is CASSLWTGNEQYF. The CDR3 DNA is TGTGCCAGCAGCCTTTGGACAGGGAACGAGCAGTACTTC.

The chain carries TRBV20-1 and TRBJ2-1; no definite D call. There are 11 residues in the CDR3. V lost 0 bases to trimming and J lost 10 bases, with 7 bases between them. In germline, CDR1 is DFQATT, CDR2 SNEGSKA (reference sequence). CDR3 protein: CSARDYLEQFF. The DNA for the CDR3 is TGCAGTGCTAGAGATTATTTGGAGCAGTTCTTC.

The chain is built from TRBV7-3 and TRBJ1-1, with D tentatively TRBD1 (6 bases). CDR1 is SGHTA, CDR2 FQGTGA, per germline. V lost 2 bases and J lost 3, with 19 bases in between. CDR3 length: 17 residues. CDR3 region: CASSLVPQQGTDTEAFF. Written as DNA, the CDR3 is TGTGCCAGCAGCTTAGTCCCCCAGCAGGGGACTGACACTGAAGCTTTCTTT.

The CDR3 DNA is TGTGCCTCCAACGAGGTCAACTATGGCTACACCTTC. Translating gives CASNEVNYGYTF. The V gene is TRBV19, the J gene TRBJ1-2; D unclear. V was trimmed by 11 bases and J by 2 bases, leaving 12 bases between them. Germline-derived CDR1 and CDR2 are LNHDA and SQIVND (reference sequence). The CDR3 totals 12 residues. The entire variable domain, with the rest obtained from reference TRBV19 and TRBJ1-2, is as follows: DGGITQSPKYLFRKEGQNVTLSCEQNLNHDAMYWYRQDPGQGLRLIYYSQIVNDFQKGDIAEGYSVSREKKESFPLTVTSAQKNPTAFYLCASNEVNYGYTFGSGTRLTVV.

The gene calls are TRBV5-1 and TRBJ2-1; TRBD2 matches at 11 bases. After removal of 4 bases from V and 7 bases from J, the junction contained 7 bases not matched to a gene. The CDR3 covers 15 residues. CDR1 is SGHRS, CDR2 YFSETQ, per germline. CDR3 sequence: CASSTGLAAPNEQFF. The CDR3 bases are TGCGCCAGCAGCACGGGACTAGCGGCCCCGAATGAGCAGTTCTTC. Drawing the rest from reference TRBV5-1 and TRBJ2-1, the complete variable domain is KAGVTQTPRYLIKTRGQQVTLSCSPISGHRSVSWYQQTPGQGLQFLFEYFSETQRNKGNFPGRFSGRQFSNSRSEMNVSTLELGDSALYLCASSTGLAAPNEQFFGPGTRLTVL.

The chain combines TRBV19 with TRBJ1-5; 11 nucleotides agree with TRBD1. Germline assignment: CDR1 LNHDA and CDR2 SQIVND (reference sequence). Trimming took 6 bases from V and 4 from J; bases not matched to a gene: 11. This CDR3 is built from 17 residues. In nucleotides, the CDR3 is TGTGCCAGTAGACCTAAAAGGGGGACAGGGGGAAATCAGCCCCAGCATTTT. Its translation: CASRPKRGTGGNQPQHF. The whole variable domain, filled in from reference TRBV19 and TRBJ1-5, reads DGGITQSPKYLFRKEGQNVTLSCEQNLNHDAMYWYRQDPGQGLRLIYYSQIVNDFQKGDIAEGYSVSREKKESFPLTVTSAQKNPTAFYLCASRPKRGTGGNQPQHFGDGTRLSIL.

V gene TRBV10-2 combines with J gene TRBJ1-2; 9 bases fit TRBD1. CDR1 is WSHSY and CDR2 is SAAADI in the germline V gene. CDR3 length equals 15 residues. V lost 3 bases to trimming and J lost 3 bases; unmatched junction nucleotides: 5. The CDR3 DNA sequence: TGCGCCAGCAGTGAAGTGGACAGGGGCTACTATGGCTACACCTTC. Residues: CASSEVDRGYYGYTF.

In nucleotides, the CDR3 is TGCGCCAGCCAACCCAGCTCTGGAAACACCATATATTTT. It yields the protein CASQPSSGNTIYF. The genes are TRBV10-1 and TRBJ1-3; D is ambiguous. Germline CDR1 and CDR2: WNHNN and SYGVQD (reference sequence). With 8 bases removed from V and 0 bases from J, the gap between germline ends came to 8 bases. The CDR3 extends over 13 amino acids.

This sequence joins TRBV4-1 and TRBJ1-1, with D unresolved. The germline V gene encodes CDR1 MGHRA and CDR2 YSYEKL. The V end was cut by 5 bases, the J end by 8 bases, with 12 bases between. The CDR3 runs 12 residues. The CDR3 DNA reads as TGCGCCAGCAGCTCGAGCCGTAAAGAAGCTTTCTTT. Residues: CASSSSRKEAFF.

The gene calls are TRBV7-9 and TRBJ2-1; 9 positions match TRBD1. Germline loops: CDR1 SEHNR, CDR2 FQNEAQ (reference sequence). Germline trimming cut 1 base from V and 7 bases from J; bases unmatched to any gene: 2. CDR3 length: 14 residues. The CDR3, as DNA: TGTGCCAGCAGCTTAGGGGGACAGGGTAATGAGCAGTTCTTC. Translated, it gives CASSLGGQGNEQFF.

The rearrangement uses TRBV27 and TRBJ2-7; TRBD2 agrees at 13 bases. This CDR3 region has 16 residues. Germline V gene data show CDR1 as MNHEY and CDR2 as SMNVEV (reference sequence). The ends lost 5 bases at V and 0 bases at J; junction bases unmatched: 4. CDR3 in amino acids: CASSTSGGEVSYEQYF. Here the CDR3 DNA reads TGTGCCAGCAGTACTAGCGGGGGGGAGGTCTCCTACGAGCAGTACTTC.

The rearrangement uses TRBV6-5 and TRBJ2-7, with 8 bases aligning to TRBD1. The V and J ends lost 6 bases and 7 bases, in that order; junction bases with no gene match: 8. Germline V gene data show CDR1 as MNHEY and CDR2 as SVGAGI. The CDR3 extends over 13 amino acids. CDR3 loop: CASRTGGAWEQYF. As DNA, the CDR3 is TGTGCCAGCAGAACAGGGGGTGCGTGGGAGCAGTACTTC.

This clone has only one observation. The CDR3 DNA reads TGTGCCAGCAGCTCTGGGACAGGGGTTAACTATGGCTACACCTTC. This encodes CASSSGTGVNYGYTF. The chain links TRBV5-4 to TRBJ1-2; 10 bases line up with TRBD1. The V gene end was trimmed by 3 bases and the J gene end by 1 base; junction bases not matched to a gene: 3. This CDR3 comprises 15 residues. Germline lookup yields CDR1 SGHNT and CDR2 YYREEE (reference sequence).

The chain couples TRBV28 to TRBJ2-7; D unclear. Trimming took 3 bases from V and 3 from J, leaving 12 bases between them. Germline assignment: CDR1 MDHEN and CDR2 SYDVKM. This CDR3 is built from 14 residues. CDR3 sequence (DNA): TGTGCCAGCAGTTTGGGGATAGGTGGCTACGAGCAGTACTTC. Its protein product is CASSLGIGGYEQYF.

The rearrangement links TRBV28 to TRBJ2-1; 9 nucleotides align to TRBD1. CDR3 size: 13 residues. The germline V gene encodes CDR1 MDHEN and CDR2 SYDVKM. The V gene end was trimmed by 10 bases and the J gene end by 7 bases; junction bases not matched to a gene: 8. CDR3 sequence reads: CATETGGSNEQFF. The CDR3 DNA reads TGTGCCACCGAGACAGGGGGTAGTAATGAGCAGTTCTTC.

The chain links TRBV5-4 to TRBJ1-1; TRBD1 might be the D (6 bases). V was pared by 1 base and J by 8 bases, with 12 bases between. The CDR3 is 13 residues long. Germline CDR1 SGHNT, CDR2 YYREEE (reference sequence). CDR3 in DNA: TGTGCCAGCAGCTTGCGGGTCGGGACAGAAGCTTTCTTT. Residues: CASSLRVGTEAFF. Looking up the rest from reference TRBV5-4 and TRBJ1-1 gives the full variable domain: ETGVTQSPTHLIKTRGQQVTLRCSSQSGHNTVSWYQQALGQGPQFIFQYYREEENGRGNFPPRFSGLQFPNYSSELNVNALELDDSALYLCASSLRVGTEAFFGQGTRLTVV.

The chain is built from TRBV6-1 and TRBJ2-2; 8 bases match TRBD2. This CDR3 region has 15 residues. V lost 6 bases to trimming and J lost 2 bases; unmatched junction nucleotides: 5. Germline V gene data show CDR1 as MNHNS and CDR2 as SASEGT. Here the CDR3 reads CASRVREGNTGELFF. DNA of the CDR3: TGTGCCAGCAGGGTCCGGGAGGGAAACACCGGGGAGCTGTTTTTT.

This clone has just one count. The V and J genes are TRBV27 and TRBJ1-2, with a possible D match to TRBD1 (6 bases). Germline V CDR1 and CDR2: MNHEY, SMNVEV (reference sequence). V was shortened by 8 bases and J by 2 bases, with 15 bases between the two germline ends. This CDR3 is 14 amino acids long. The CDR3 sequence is CASGGFGRNYGYTF. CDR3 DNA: TGTGCCAGCGGGGGCTTCGGCCGAAACTATGGCTACACCTTC.

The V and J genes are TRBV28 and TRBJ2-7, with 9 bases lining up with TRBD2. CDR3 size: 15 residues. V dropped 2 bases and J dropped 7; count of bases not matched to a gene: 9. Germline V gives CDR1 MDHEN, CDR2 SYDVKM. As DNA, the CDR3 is TGTGCCAGCAGTTTAATGGGACTAGCAGGAATGGAGCAGTACTTC. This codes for CASSLMGLAGMEQYF. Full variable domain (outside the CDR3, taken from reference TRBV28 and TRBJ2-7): DVKVTQSSRYLVKRTGEKVFLECVQDMDHENMFWYRQDPGLGLRLIYFSYDVKMKEKGDIPEGYSVSREKKERFSLILESASTNQTSMYLCASSLMGLAGMEQYFGPGTRLTVT.